The present entry profiles one T cell receptor (beta chain) with its context. These data originate in a study of control samples from healthy donors and cancer patients. Using immunoSEQ multiplex PCR, the repertoire was profiled, and TCRdb retains in-frame clones only, with some absent. Of under 15,000 clones detected, approximately 94% appear once; the ten largest clones hold about a quarter. The CDR3 runs 13 residues. Germline loops: CDR1 PRHDT, CDR2 FYEKMQ (reference sequence). V lost 8 bases and J 3 bases, leaving 14 bases between the germline ends. The chain combines TRBV13 with TRBJ2-7; TRBD2 might be the D (5 bases). The TCR was taken from a man aged 65-85 years with head and neck cancer. The sample comprised PBMCs. The CDR3 reads CASRNGEIYEQYF. CDR3 bases: TGTGCCAGCCGCAACGGGGAGATCTACGAGCAGTACTTC.